This TCR beta chain was profiled in a study of spatial heterogeneity in lung cancer. As for time point: sample taken at primary tumor resection. Study results and caveats: Counts of expanded intratumoral alpha and beta TCRs tracked tumor mutation counts.

This clonotype is deemed medium-sized. The antigen remains undetermined. Single TCR cDNA molecules each had their own unique molecular identifier. TCRdb passed the 5' RACE reads through MiXCR, listing each CDR3 protein once. The table has about 6,000 distinct CDR3 sequences, more than 9% seen once. This CDR3 is built from 14 residues. V was pared by 5 bases and J by 2 bases, with 12 bases between. CDR1 and CDR2 (germline): SGHVS, FQNEAQ. The sample was lung tumor tissue, taken at surgery. The chain couples TRBV7-8 to TRBJ1-1; D remains ambiguous. This sequence originates from a female donor with early-stage non-small cell lung cancer. In DNA, the CDR3 is TGTGCCAGCAGCGCAGCGGAATTAAACACTGAAGCTTTCTTT. Translated: CASSAAELNTEAFF.